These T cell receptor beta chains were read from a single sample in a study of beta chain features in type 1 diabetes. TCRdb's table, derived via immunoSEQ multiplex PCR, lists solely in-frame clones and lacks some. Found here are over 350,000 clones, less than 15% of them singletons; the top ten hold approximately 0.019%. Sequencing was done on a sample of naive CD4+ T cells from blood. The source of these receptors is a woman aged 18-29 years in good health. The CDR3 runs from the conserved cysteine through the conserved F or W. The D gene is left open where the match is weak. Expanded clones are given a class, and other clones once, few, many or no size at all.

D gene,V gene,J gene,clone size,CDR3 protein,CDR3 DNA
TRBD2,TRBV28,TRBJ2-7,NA,CASSPVPGGTYEQYF,TGTGCCAGCAGTCCTGTCCCGGGAGGTACCTACGAGCAGTACTTC
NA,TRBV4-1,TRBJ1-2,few,CASRSGSKGYTF,TGCGCCAGCCGCTCGGGATCCAAAGGCTACACCTTC
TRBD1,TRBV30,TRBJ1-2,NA,CAWSVMDRVAHGYTF,TGTGCCTGGAGTGTGATGGACAGGGTAGCTCATGGCTACACCTTC
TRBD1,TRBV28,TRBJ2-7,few,CASSPPGQKTYEQYF,TGTGCCAGCAGCCCCCCGGGACAGAAAACCTACGAGCAGTACTTC
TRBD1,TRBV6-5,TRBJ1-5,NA,CASRQDRGGQPQHF,TGTGCCAGCAGGCAAGACAGGGGAGGTCAGCCCCAGCATTTT
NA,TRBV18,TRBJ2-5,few,CASSPGQGSQETQYF,TGTGCCAGCTCACCGGGCCAGGGATCGCAAGAGACCCAGTACTTC
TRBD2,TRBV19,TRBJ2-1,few,CASSTPRRGLGSYNEQFF,TGTGCCAGTAGTACCCCCCGGCGGGGACTAGGCTCCTACAATGAGCAGTTCTTC
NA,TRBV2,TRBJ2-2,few,CASSATDSTGELFF,TGTGCCAGCAGTGCGACAGACTCTACCGGGGAGCTGTTTTTT
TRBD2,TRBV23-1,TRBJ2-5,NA,CASIGTSGRAPQETQYF,TGCGCCAGCATAGGGACTAGCGGGAGGGCTCCCCAAGAGACCCAGTACTTC
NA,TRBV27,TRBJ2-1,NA,CASSPIAHRDFPRNEQFF,TGTGCCAGCAGTCCAATTGCTCACCGGGACTTCCCGCGCAATGAGCAGTTCTTC
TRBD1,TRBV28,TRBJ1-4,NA,CASSGTGTGEEKLFF,TGTGCCAGCAGTGGAACCGGGACAGGGGAGGAAAAACTGTTTTTT
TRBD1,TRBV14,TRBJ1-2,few,CASSQTGTAAKGYTF,TGTGCCAGCAGCCAAACTGGGACAGCGGCGAAGGGCTACACCTTC
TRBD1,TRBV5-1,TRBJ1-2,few,CASSYRQGVDGYTF,TGCGCCAGCAGCTACCGACAGGGGGTGGATGGCTACACCTTC
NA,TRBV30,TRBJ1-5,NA,CAWSPRSNQPQHF,TGTGCCTGGAGTCCTAGGAGTAATCAGCCCCAGCATTTT
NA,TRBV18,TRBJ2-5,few,CASSPLPGETQYF,TGTGCCAGCTCACCGTTGCCGGGAGAGACCCAGTACTTC
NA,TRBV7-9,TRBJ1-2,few,CASSSTPGSDYGYTF,TGTGCCAGCAGCTCGACCCCCGGCAGCGACTATGGCTACACCTTC
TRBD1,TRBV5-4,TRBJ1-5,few,CASSSGTGSSQPQHF,TGTGCCAGCAGCTCCGGGACAGGGAGCAGTCAGCCCCAGCATTTT
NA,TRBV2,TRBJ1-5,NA,CASSEAVSGNQPQHF,TGTGCCAGCAGTGAGGCGGTCTCGGGCAATCAGCCCCAGCATTTT
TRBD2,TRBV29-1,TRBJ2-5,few,CSVEGLAAQETQYF,TGCAGCGTTGAAGGACTAGCGGCTCAAGAGACCCAGTACTTC
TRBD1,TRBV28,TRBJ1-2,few,CASSLGGGNYGYTF,TGTGCCAGCAGTTTAGGAGGGGGCAACTATGGCTACACCTTC
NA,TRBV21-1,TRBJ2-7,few,CASSRASGGEMYEQYF,TGTGCCAGCAGCAGGGCTAGCGGGGGCGAGATGTACGAGCAGTACTTC
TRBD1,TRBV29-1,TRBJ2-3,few,CSVQGATTDTQYF,TGCAGCGTTCAGGGGGCGACGACAGATACGCAGTATTTT
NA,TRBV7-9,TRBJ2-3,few,CASSLRKGADTQYF,TGTGCCAGCAGCTTAAGGAAGGGAGCAGATACGCAGTATTTT
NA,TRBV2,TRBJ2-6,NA,CASGRQFAGANVLTF,TGTGCCAGCGGCAGACAGTTTGCCGGGGCCAACGTCCTGACTTTC
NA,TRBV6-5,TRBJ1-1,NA,CASSVGALNTEAFF,TGTGCCAGCAGTGTTGGGGCTCTGAACACTGAAGCTTTCTTT
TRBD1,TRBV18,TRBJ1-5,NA,CASSPPGTAKINQPQHF,TGTGCCAGCTCACCACCCGGGACAGCTAAGATCAATCAGCCCCAGCATTTT
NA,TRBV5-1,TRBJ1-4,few,CASSSSGNEKLFF,TGCGCCAGCAGCTCTTCCGGGAATGAAAAACTGTTTTTT